This TCR beta chain was observed in a study of beta chain features in type 1 diabetes listed by TCRdb under 2018. With regard to the full study: No differences in mean age, gender distribution, total cell number or subset yield were found between patients and healthy donors. The study compared TCRB repertoires of sorted circulating CD4+ T cell subsets between recently diagnosed type 1 diabetes patients and matched healthy donors. Regulatory and stem cell-like memory subsets were obtained from only 8 patients and roughly 8 healthy donors, while naive and central memory subsets were obtained from all 28 donors. A total of roughly 99,000,000 sorted cells were examined across all samples, and the number of cells per subset was strongly correlated with RNA yield.

All of the isolated RNA was reverse transcribed with the High Capacity cDNA Reverse Transcription Kit, so expressed TCRB transcripts were sequenced. Deep immunoSEQ sequencing was performed on naive, central memory and regulatory T cell samples, with an average of approximately 4 million total reads per sample. Sorted cells were lysed in RLT buffer, and RNA was extracted using DNase-treated RNeasy Micro or Mini kits according to cell number. To prevent cross-contamination, every cell subset was processed on its own, while patient and healthy donor samples were processed together. The immunoSEQ multiplex PCR was used to amplify TCRB sequences from cDNA, yielding 87-bp fragments that span the CDR3 region. Amplicons were sequenced on the Illumina HiSeq platform. As for the original processing: PCR bias was corrected computationally using synthetic template baselines, and reads within Hamming distance 2 were collapsed, with unmergeable singletons discarded. By aligning reads against IMGT, V, D and J genes, CDR3 length, and insertions or deletions at six rearrangement sites were assigned. Within each subset, clonotype counts were normalized to sorted cell number, and only after that were true diversity and Gini coefficients computed with the tcR R package. The overlap coefficient, calculated on TCRB nucleotide sequences, was used to measure repertoire sharing. As a proxy for the pre-selection repertoire, out-of-frame TCRB sequences from naive cells were analyzed. The immuneACCESS repertoire file appears here via TCRdb, limited to in-frame rearrangements. These files lack a portion of the clones; in checked studies, under half of the deficit traces to unresolved V genes, and the cause of the others is not known. That table is the source of V, J and clone size, and D and trimming were worked out from the DNA. The sample table shows about 140,000 clones, and more than 9% are seen once. 1% to 1.5% of the sample comes from the top ten.

Beyond this particular receptor, the publication reports: Sequencing cDNA rather than genomic DNA could over-represent highly expressing activated cells, although activation and CD3 levels did not differ between groups. At VDJ recombination sites, patients with type 1 diabetes made fewer insertions and deleted more nucleotides, a pattern implying thymic rearrangement abnormalities. PCR might favor shorter templates, but patient and control samples were amplified and corrected together, so any skew would affect both groups equally. Because the HLA sub-analyses included only small numbers of individuals, any influence of HLA type on TCRB rearrangement was left unresolved. Naive, central memory and regulatory TCRB repertoires appeared to be more alike among patients than among healthy donors. In all four CD4+ subsets, TCRB CDR3 length was moderately but significantly shorter in type 1 diabetes patients.

Via the germline V gene (reference sequence), CDR1 is DFQATT and CDR2 SNEGSKA. Trimming costs V 4 bases and J 6 bases, and their ends lie 6 bases apart. From the cysteine through the phenylalanine, the CDR3 covers 10 amino acids. The DNA shown is the 30-base CDR3, in frame from base 1. Each donor gave one peripheral blood draw, averaging approximately 0.12 L, which was collected into heparinised tubes. A BD FACSAria II was used to sort naive, central memory, regulatory and stem cell-like memory CD4+ T cells with a panel that included CD45RO, CCR7, CD25, CD127, CD95 and CD27. Every sorted population had a purity above 95%. PBMCs were separated immediately by Lymphoprep density gradient centrifugation and were stained directly, without being cultured. So that batch effects would be minimized, each experiment stained and sorted samples in pairs, pairing one healthy donor with one patient. This clone was counted at least ten times. Its antigen is still unknown. Per-base qualities were not stored, and no clone one base away is much larger.

The TCR originated in a man aged 18 to 35 in good health. The specimen was naive CD4+ T cells from blood. This specimen's cell subset or site label, interpreted: true naive CD4+ T cells. In this chain, TRBV20-1 is recombined with TRBJ1-2; the D gene lacks a confident call. The CDR3 is CSANLNGYTF. The base sequence is TGCAGTGCTAACTTGAATGGCTACACCTTC.